The clone carrying this T cell receptor (beta chain) was recorded a few times. Its antigen is undetermined. Combining a sample-barcoded 5' primer with a J-beta primer mix, a second PCR ran for roughly 7 to 12 cycles. One entry per CDR3 protein, called by TCRdb with MiXCR from the 5' RACE reads. The sample records about 500,000 distinct CDR3 sequences, under 30% being singletons. The germline V gene encodes CDR1 MNHEY and CDR2 SVGAGI. The CDR3 spans 17 residues. Trimming shortened V by 1 base and J by 0 bases, and 16 bases separated the two germline ends. The sample is drawn from a study of blood T cells in healthy people across ages. Broader study findings: Both higher diversity and more naive CD4+ cells marked long-lived donors when set against aged donors.

The same sample was also studied in work on T cells of mothers and their children. This second report adds: Per mother, over 8 million TCR beta CDR3 reads were obtained; per child, around 2.8 million.

The clonotype was recovered from a boy younger than 18 in good health. Sequences were obtained from blood. This sequence joins TRBV6-5 and TRBJ2-7, with D perhaps matching TRBD1 (5 bases). CDR3 DNA sequence: TGTGCCAGCAGTTACTTCCCCGTGGGGCAGCTCTCCTACGAGCAGTACTTC. It translates to CASSYFPVGQLSYEQYF.